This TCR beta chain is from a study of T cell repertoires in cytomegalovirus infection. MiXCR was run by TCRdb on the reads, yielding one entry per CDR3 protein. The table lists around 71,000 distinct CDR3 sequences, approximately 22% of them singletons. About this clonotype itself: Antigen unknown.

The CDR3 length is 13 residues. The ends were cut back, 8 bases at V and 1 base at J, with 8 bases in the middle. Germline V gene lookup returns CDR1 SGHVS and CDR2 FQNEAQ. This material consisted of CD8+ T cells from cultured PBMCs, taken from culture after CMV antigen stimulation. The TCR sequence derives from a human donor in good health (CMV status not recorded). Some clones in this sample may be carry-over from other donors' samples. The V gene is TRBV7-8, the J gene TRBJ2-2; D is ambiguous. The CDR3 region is CASQVGNTGELFF. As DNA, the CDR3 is TGTGCCAGCCAAGTGGGGAACACCGGGGAGCTGTTTTTT.